These T cell receptor beta chains were read from a single sample in a study of chemoradiotherapy in HPV16-positive cancers. Profiling relied on immunoSEQ multiplex PCR, and the TCRdb table lists in-frame clones only, not all of them. The profile shows 9,500 to 15,000 clones, around 87% of them singletons. The specimen comprised blood, sampled from a patient who underwent chemoradiotherapy. These receptors came from a human donor with HPV-associated anogenital cancer. Both conserved end residues are part of each CDR3. Fields, in order: D gene, V gene, J gene, CDR3 protein, CDR3 DNA. The D gene is left open where the match is weak.

d_call: .; v_call: TRBV27; j_call: TRBJ1-1; cdr3_aa: CASSLYGIIRTEAFF; cdr3_nt: TGTGCCAGCAGTTTATATGGCATTATCCGCACTGAAGCTTTCTTT
d_call: .; v_call: TRBV7-6; j_call: TRBJ1-5; cdr3_aa: CASSLVSNQPQHF; cdr3_nt: TGTGCCAGCAGCTTAGTTAGCAATCAGCCCCAGCATTTT
d_call: TRBD2; v_call: TRBV9; j_call: TRBJ2-3; cdr3_aa: CASSSVAGGGDTQYF; cdr3_nt: TGTGCCAGCAGCTCAGTAGCGGGGGGTGGAGATACGCAGTATTTT
d_call: .; v_call: TRBV7-9; j_call: TRBJ2-7; cdr3_aa: CASSPRDKREVEQYF; cdr3_nt: TGTGCCAGCAGCCCCCGGGACAAGCGAGAGGTCGAGCAGTACTTC
d_call: .; v_call: TRBV14; j_call: TRBJ1-3; cdr3_aa: CASSHKSGRLNPGNTIYF; cdr3_nt: TGTGCCAGCAGCCACAAATCTGGTAGACTAAACCCTGGAAACACCATATATTTT
d_call: TRBD1; v_call: TRBV5-4; j_call: TRBJ1-2; cdr3_aa: CASSFGQGDGYTF; cdr3_nt: TGTGCCAGCAGCTTTGGGCAGGGGGATGGCTACACCTTC
d_call: TRBD1; v_call: TRBV5-4; j_call: TRBJ1-6; cdr3_aa: CASSSQGADGNSPLHF; cdr3_nt: TGTGCCAGCAGCTCACAGGGGGCGGATGGTAATTCACCCCTCCACTTT
d_call: .; v_call: TRBV5-4; j_call: TRBJ1-2; cdr3_aa: CASSLANARYDGYTF; cdr3_nt: TGTGCCAGCAGCTTGGCCAACGCCCGTTATGATGGCTACACCTTC
d_call: .; v_call: TRBV21-1; j_call: TRBJ1-5; cdr3_aa: CASSKRTGPCGNQPQHF; cdr3_nt: TGTGCCAGCAGCAAGAGGACTGGCCCATGTGGCAATCAGCCCCAGCATTTT
d_call: TRBD1; v_call: TRBV5-1; j_call: TRBJ2-7; cdr3_aa: CASSLAGTGGYNYEQYF; cdr3_nt: TGCGCCAGCAGCTTGGCCGGCACAGGGGGCTATAACTACGAGCAGTACTTC